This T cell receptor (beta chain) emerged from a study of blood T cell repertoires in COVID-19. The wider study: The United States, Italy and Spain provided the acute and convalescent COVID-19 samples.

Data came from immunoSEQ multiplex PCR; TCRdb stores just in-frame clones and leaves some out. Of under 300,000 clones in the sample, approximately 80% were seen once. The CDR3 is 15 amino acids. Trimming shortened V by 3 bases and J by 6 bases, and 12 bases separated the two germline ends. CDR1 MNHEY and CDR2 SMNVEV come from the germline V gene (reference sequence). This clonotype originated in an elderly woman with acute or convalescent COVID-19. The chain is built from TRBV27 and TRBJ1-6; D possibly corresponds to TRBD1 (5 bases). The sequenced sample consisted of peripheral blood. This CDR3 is CASSLVGALNSPLHF. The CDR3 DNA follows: TGTGCCAGCAGTTTGGTAGGGGCCCTTAATTCACCCCTCCACTTT.